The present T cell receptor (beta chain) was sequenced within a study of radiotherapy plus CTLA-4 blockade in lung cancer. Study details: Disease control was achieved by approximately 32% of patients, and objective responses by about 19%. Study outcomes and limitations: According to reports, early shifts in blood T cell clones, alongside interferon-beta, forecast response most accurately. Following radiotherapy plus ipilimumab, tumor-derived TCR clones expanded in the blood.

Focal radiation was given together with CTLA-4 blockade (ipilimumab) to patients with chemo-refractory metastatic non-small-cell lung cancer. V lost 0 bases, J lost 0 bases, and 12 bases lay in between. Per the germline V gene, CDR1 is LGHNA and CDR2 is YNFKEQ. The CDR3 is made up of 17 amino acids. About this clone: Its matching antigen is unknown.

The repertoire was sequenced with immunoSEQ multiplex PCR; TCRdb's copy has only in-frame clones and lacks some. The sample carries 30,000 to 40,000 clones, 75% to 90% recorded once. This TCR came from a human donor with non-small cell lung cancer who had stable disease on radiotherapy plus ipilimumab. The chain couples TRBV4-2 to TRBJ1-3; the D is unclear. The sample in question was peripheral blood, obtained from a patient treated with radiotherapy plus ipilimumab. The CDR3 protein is CASSQDRTVLSGNTIYF. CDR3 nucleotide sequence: TGTGCCAGCAGCCAAGATAGGACTGTTCTCTCTGGAAACACCATATATTTT.